This T cell receptor beta chain came from a study of blood T cell repertoires in COVID-19 (dated by TCRdb to about 2020). Some background on the complete study: The collaborator samples originated in the United States, Italy and Spain and spanned the acute and convalescent phases of COVID-19. Samples came from the ongoing ImmuneRACE study (first 160 participants) plus 1,254 subjects from 6 global collaborators. The repertoires were released in a freely available public database meant as a resource for research on the immune response to SARS-CoV-2. Where HLA class I and class II types were available, the types were taken from metadata supplied by the sample provider, not from assay-based typing. The prospective study material was composed of cDNA or gDNA derived from T cells, B-cell-depleted T cells, or PBMCs. Deeply sampled blood TCRbeta repertoires from subjects exposed to, actively infected with, or recovered from COVID-19 were included in the dataset. Nearly every sample came with metadata listing a de-identified subject ID, COVID-19 status, age in years and sex. Study-level results and caveats: The amount of clinical and demographic metadata varied by source and participant and was provided uncurated.

TCRbeta CDR3 regions were amplified from genomic DNA using the immunoSEQ Assay, a bias-controlled multiplex PCR. From the authors' description of their analysis: The number of nucleated cells in each sample was estimated by amplification of reference gene primers within the assay. Sequence reads were collapsed and filtered to measure the absolute abundance of every unique TCRbeta CDR3 rearrangement. For each sample, productive Simpson clonality was calculated as the square root of Simpson's diversity index across productive rearrangements. TCRdb limited this immuneACCESS table to in-frame rearrangements with V and J called. A share of clones is missing; checked studies link under half to unresolved V genes, and the rest is unexplained. From that table come the V and J calls and clone size; the DNA was used to work out D and trimming. The sample data list some 170,000 clones, and about 87% of these were observed just once. The top ten constitute approximately 12% of the sample.

For this clone: This clone's antigen is unknown. There are no base qualities to consult, and no much larger clone falls within one base.

In Seattle, one collaborating source enrolled patients while the infection was active and tracked those patients longitudinally over the course of disease. Whole blood was collected in K2EDTA tubes by collaborating institutions according to the institutions' own protocols. For TCRbeta analysis, collaborator samples were shipped as frozen whole blood, as isolated PBMCs, or as DNA extracted from either sample type. The CDR3 has 12 amino acids, counting the end cysteine and phenylalanine. The DNA shown is the 36-base CDR3, in frame from base 1. V is cut by 1 base and J by 4 bases, and the space between the germline ends is 5 bases. CDR1 is given as SGHTA and CDR2 as FQGNSA, both from the germline V gene.

The rearranged chain carries TRBV7-2 and TRBJ2-7; the D segment cannot be called with confidence. The receptor was isolated from a woman between 65 and 79 years old with COVID-19, enrolled during active disease. Input material: peripheral blood. The nucleotide sequence reads TGTGCCAGCAGCTTAGTGTCTTACGAGCAGTACTTC. Translated, it gives CASSLVSYEQYF.